The sequence of this T cell receptor beta chain was determined in a study of blood T cells in healthy people across ages. Notes on this clonotype: The antigen remains unidentified.

Study-wide results and caveats: The percentage of naive T cells correlated strongly with TCR beta diversity. Shifts in expanded clonotypes may have been confounded by donor CMV status, which was unknown.

The CDR3 is 14 residues long. V gave up 0 bases and J gave up 2 bases, with 6 bases separating them. The germline V gene has CDR1 KGHDR and CDR2 SFDVKD. With a J-beta primer mix and a sample-barcoded 5' primer, a second PCR ran roughly 6 to 11 cycles. Via MiXCR, TCRdb re-called the 5' RACE reads, giving one row per CDR3 protein. This sample has around 1,600,000 distinct CDR3 sequences, with 40% to 45% found just once. The receptor's source is a woman younger than 35 in good health. Sequencing used blood. The chain recombines TRBV24-1 with TRBJ2-5; D perhaps matches TRBD2 (5 bases). The CDR3 coding sequence is TGTGCCACCAGTGATTTGGGGGAGCAAGAGACCCAGTACTTC. It codes for CATSDLGEQETQYF.